These 9 T cell receptor beta chains were all obtained from the same sample, sequenced in a study of blood T cell repertoires in COVID-19. Profiled with immunoSEQ multiplex PCR; TCRdb holds only in-frame clones, not every one. Among some 200,000 clones listed, 88% were seen once. Source material: PBMCs or T cells enriched from blood (not recorded which). The origin of the receptors is a woman in her twenties or thirties who had recovered from COVID-19.

V usage is TRBV5-4 and J usage is TRBJ1-2; 7 bases agree with TRBD1. Losses at the gene ends were 4 bases for V and 6 bases for J; bases not matched to a gene: 9. CDR1 and CDR2 from the germline V gene are SGHNT and YYREEE (reference sequence). The CDR3 loop spans 14 amino acids. The CDR3 sequence: CASSGDRKQDGYTF. The CDR3, as DNA: TGTGCCAGCAGCGGGGACAGAAAACAGGATGGCTACACCTTC.

The genes are TRBV6-5 and TRBJ1-3; D remains ambiguous. CDR3 length: 12 amino acids. Germline CDR1 is MNHEY and CDR2 is SVGAGI. The V and J ends lost 6 bases and 3 bases respectively, with 6 bases between them. This chain's CDR3 is CASSRGGNTIYF. CDR3 DNA sequence: TGTGCCAGCAGCCGCGGTGGAAACACCATATATTTT.

This chain joins TRBV4-3 and TRBJ1-6; D remains unclear. CDR1 LGHNA and CDR2 YSLEER come from the germline V gene. V was shortened by 0 bases and J by 7 bases, with 7 bases between the two germline ends. The CDR3 totals 14 residues. In DNA form, the CDR3 reads TGCGCCAGCAGCCAAGATCGGTGGAATTCACCCCTCCACTTT. Protein product: CASSQDRWNSPLHF.

CDR3 protein: CASSSPLAGFTGELFF. As DNA, the CDR3 is TGTGCCAGCAGCTCACCTCTAGCGGGATTCACCGGGGAGCTGTTTTTT. This chain links TRBV7-2 with TRBJ2-2, with TRBD2 identical over 9 bases. Germline lookup yields CDR1 SGHTA and CDR2 FQGNSA. With 4 bases clipped from V and 4 bases from J, the junction kept 7 bases outside the gene matches. The CDR3 length is 16 residues.

CDR3: CASSFTTRSETQYF. CDR3 nucleotide sequence: TGCGCCAGCAGCTTCACTACCCGTTCGGAGACCCAGTACTTC. The rearrangement uses TRBV5-1 and TRBJ2-5; D is unresolved. Between the trimmed V and J ends, which lost 2 bases and 5 bases, there was a span of 13 bases. This CDR3 region has 14 residues. CDR1 and CDR2 from the germline V gene are SGHRS and YFSETQ.

The chain links TRBV6-5 to TRBJ2-1; D may be TRBD1 (5 bases). This CDR3 comprises 15 residues. CDR1 and CDR2 (germline): MNHEY, SVGAGI. V lost 6 bases, J lost 6 bases, and 18 bases lay in between. CDR3 DNA sequence: TGTGCCAGCAGCCCCTATCACGGCAGGGCCAATGAGCAGTTCTTC. Its translation: CASSPYHGRANEQFF.

The J gene is TRBJ2-2, the V gene TRBV9; D gene ambiguous. The CDR3 sequence is 11 residues long. Germline loops: CDR1 SGDLS, CDR2 YYNGEE. Deletions cut 2 bases from V and 8 bases from J, with 4 bases between. CDR3 coding DNA: TGTGCCAGCAGCGTGAGGGGGGAGCTGTTTTTT. This gives the protein CASSVRGELFF.

The rearrangement links TRBV21-1 to TRBJ2-7; the table assigns TRBD1, which was not confirmed against the DNA. TRBV21-1 is assigned pseudogene status. This CDR3 comprises 14 residues. The CDR3 bases are TGTGCCAGCGAAAAACAGGGGACCGAGTACGAGCAGTACTTC. It is translated as CASEKQGTEYEQYF.

A few counts support this clone. V usage is TRBV9 and J usage is TRBJ1-1, with TRBD1 matching over 8 bases. Germline-derived CDR1 and CDR2 are SGDLS and YYNGEE. The CDR3 runs 16 residues. V gave up 4 bases and J gave up 3 bases; unmatched junction bases: 11. The CDR3 here is CASSPLTGVGDTEAFF. The CDR3 DNA sequence: TGTGCCAGCAGCCCATTGACAGGGGTTGGGGACACTGAAGCTTTCTTT. The variable domain in full, with the rest retrieved from reference TRBV9 and TRBJ1-1, is DSGVTQTPKHLITATGQRVTLRCSPRSGDLSVYWYQQSLDQGLQFLIQYYNGEERAKGNILERFSAQQFPDLHSELNLSSLELGDSALYFCASSPLTGVGDTEAFFGQGTRLTVV.